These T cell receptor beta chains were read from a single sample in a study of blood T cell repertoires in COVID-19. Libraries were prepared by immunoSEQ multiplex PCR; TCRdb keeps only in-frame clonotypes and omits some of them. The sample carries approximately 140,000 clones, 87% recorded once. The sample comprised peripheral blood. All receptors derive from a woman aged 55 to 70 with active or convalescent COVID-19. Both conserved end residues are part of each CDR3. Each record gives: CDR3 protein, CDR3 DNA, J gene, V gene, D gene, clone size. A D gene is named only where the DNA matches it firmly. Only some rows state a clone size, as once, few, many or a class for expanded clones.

CASSPGIDRGYEQYF,TGTGCCAGCTCACCAGGGATCGACAGAGGATACGAGCAGTACTTC,TRBJ2-7,TRBV18,NA,NA
CASSRQTDRGLYEQYF,TGTGCCAGCAGTCGCCAAACTGACAGGGGACTCTACGAGCAGTACTTC,TRBJ2-7,TRBV2,TRBD1,NA
CASSFSGGEYGYTF,TGTGCCAGCAGCTTTTCTGGAGGGGAGTATGGCTACACCTTC,TRBJ1-2,TRBV5-4,NA,NA
CASSPGRLPGELFF,TGTGCCAGCTCACCAGGGAGACTTCCCGGGGAGCTGTTTTTT,TRBJ2-2,TRBV18,NA,NA
CASSLMRQGAHSGANVLTF,TGTGCCAGCAGCTTGATGAGACAGGGGGCTCACTCTGGGGCCAACGTCCTGACTTTC,TRBJ2-6,TRBV5-5,TRBD1,few
CASTQGTRGNQPQHF,TGTGCCAGTACTCAGGGGACCCGGGGCAATCAGCCCCAGCATTTT,TRBJ1-5,TRBV19,NA,NA
CASSLSGGTGGGYTF,TGTGCCAGCAGTTTATCGGGAGGGACAGGTGGAGGCTACACCTTC,TRBJ1-2,TRBV27,TRBD1,NA
CASSLATLNTEAFF,TGCGCCAGCAGCTTAGCGACTCTGAACACTGAAGCTTTCTTT,TRBJ1-1,TRBV5-1,NA,once
CASGTPQGATIYF,TGTGCCAGCGGGACTCCCCAAGGTGCCACCATATATTTT,TRBJ1-3,TRBV28,NA,NA
CASSRDSGSNEQYF,TGTGCCAGCTCACGAGACTCAGGGTCGAACGAGCAGTACTTC,TRBJ2-7,TRBV18,NA,NA
CAWGWTGGEQYF,TGTGCCTGGGGGTGGACAGGGGGCGAGCAGTACTTC,TRBJ2-7,TRBV30,TRBD1,NA
CASSLSGFYGYTF,TGTGCCAGCAGCTTATCAGGGTTCTATGGCTACACCTTC,TRBJ1-2,TRBV7-9,NA,NA
CASSLASDTDTQYF,TGCGCCAGCAGCCTAGCTAGTGACACAGATACGCAGTATTTT,TRBJ2-3,TRBV5-1,NA,NA
CASSLGGQFATNEKLFF,TGTGCCAGCAGCTTAGGGGGACAGTTTGCAACTAATGAAAAACTGTTTTTT,TRBJ1-4,TRBV13,TRBD1,NA
CASSQWASGGEQFF,TGTGCCAGCAGCCAGTGGGCTAGCGGGGGCGAGCAGTTCTTC,TRBJ2-1,TRBV5-6,TRBD2,NA
CASSLGASGEPTDTQYF,TGTGCCAGCAGCTTAGGGGCTAGCGGGGAGCCCACAGATACGCAGTATTTT,TRBJ2-3,TRBV11-2,TRBD2,NA
CASSHSGRSQFF,TGCGCCAGCAGCCATTCCGGGAGATCGCAGTTCTTC,TRBJ2-1,TRBV4-3,NA,NA